The 6 T cell receptor beta chains listed next were all sequenced from one sample in a study of blood T cell repertoires in COVID-19. The method was immunoSEQ multiplex PCR; TCRdb's version includes in-frame clones alone and lacks a portion of them. There are about 170,000 clones in the sample; around 82% occur only once, and more than 9% lies in the top ten. The sequenced material came from peripheral blood. These receptors all come from a woman of 80 years or more with active or convalescent COVID-19.

The chain has TRBV27 and TRBJ2-1, with 7 bases lining up with TRBD2. Germline CDR1 and CDR2: MNHEY and SMNVEV (reference sequence). J was trimmed by 1 base and V by 6 bases; bases with no gene match: 12. CDR3 size: 17 residues. The DNA for the CDR3 is TGTGCCAGCAGCCCCTGGGGTAGCGGGTTTTCCTACAATGAGCAGTTCTTC. As protein: CASSPWGSGFSYNEQFF.

The chain employs TRBV15 and TRBJ2-5; D possibly corresponds to TRBD1 (6 bases). Trimming shortened V by 1 base and J by 2 bases, and 8 bases separated the two germline ends. There are 14 residues in the CDR3. Germline V lookup: CDR1 LNHNV, CDR2 YYDKDF (reference sequence). Here the CDR3 reads CATSRVRGQETQYF. The CDR3 region has the DNA TGTGCCACCAGCAGAGTAAGGGGGCAAGAGACCCAGTACTTC. Combining the CDR3 with reference TRBV15 and TRBJ2-5 gives the whole variable domain DAMVIQNPRYQVTQFGKPVTLSCSQTLNHNVMYWYQQKSSQAPKLLFHYYDKDFNNEADTPDNFQSRRPNTSFCFLDIRSPGLGDTAMYLCATSRVRGQETQYFGPGTRLLVL.

The CDR3 DNA sequence: TGTGCCAGCTTAACGGAGGGCACTGAAGCTTTCTTT. It specifies CASLTEGTEAFF. This chain links TRBV12-3 or TRBV12-4 with TRBJ1-1, with D hard to call. V lost 8 bases, J lost 4 bases, and 11 bases lay in between. The CDR3 extends over 12 amino acids.

The V and J genes are TRBV15 and TRBJ2-3; 11 nucleotides line up with TRBD2. The J segment lost 2 bases and the V segment lost 0 bases, leaving 7 bases of the junction unmatched. CDR1 is LNHNV and CDR2 is YYDKDF in the germline V gene (reference sequence). This CDR3 has 18 residues. CDR3 DNA sequence: TGTGCCACCAGCAGAGATTCACTAGCGGGAGTCCCCACAGATACGCAGTATTTT. Translated: CATSRDSLAGVPTDTQYF. Using reference TRBV15 and TRBJ2-3 for the parts outside the CDR3, the full variable domain is DAMVIQNPRYQVTQFGKPVTLSCSQTLNHNVMYWYQQKSSQAPKLLFHYYDKDFNNEADTPDNFQSRRPNTSFCFLDIRSPGLGDTAMYLCATSRDSLAGVPTDTQYFGPGTRLTVL.

This chain links TRBV7-2 with TRBJ1-5, with D possibly matching TRBD1 (6 bases). V was trimmed by 1 base and J by 6 bases, leaving 10 bases between them. The CDR3 is 14 residues long. Looked up from germline, CDR1 is SGHTA and CDR2 is FQGNSA. In DNA, the CDR3 is TGTGCCAGCAGCTTAGGCCCAGGGGCTCAGCCCCAGCATTTT. It encodes CASSLGPGAQPQHF.

For this clone: At the DNA level, this CDR3 is encoded by other sequences in the same sample as well. J is TRBJ1-5 and V is TRBV6-5; 7 bases match TRBD1. The CDR3 has 13 residues. Germline CDR1 MNHEY, CDR2 SVGAGI. V trimming: 5 bases; J trimming: 5 bases; junction bases outside the gene matches: 3. The CDR3 loop is CASSRQGDQPQHF. Written as DNA, the CDR3 is TGTGCCAGCAGTAGACAGGGCGATCAGCCCCAGCATTTT.